The 30 T cell receptor beta chains given below trace back to one sample, sequenced in a study of identifying expanded T cells in peripheral blood. The table came from immunoSEQ multiplex PCR; TCRdb's copy has only in-frame clones and leaves some out. The sample has some 96,000 clones, approximately 88% seen once. The sample comprised blood. Every receptor here comes from a person aged 18 to 75 in good health.

This chain joins TRBV15 and TRBJ2-3; D gene ambiguous. The germline V gene has CDR1 LNHNV and CDR2 YYDKDF (reference sequence). The V gene lost 0 bases and the J gene lost 4 bases, with 5 bases spanning the gap. CDR3 size: 13 residues. CDR3 loop: CATSRDYPDTQYF. The CDR3 region has the DNA TGTGCCACCAGCAGAGATTACCCAGATACGCAGTATTTT.

The rearrangement joins TRBV7-9 to TRBJ2-2; no clear D. Trimming shortened V by 4 bases and J by 1 base, and 7 bases separated the two germline ends. CDR1 SEHNR and CDR2 FQNEAQ come from the germline V gene (reference sequence). This CDR3 region has 14 residues. CDR3 loop: CASSSRLNTGELFF. CDR3 DNA sequence: TGTGCCAGCAGCTCCCGCCTGAACACCGGGGAGCTGTTTTTT.

The chain combines TRBV5-1 with TRBJ1-1, with D possibly matching TRBD1 (5 bases). Germline V gives CDR1 SGHRS, CDR2 YFSETQ. CDR3 size: 14 residues. Trimming took off 4 bases at V and 1 base at J, with 11 bases between the two ends. This CDR3 is CASSLGTSNTEAFF. Here the CDR3 DNA reads TGCGCCAGCAGCCTAGGGACGTCGAACACTGAAGCTTTCTTT. The full variable domain, completed using reference TRBV5-1 and TRBJ1-1, is KAGVTQTPRYLIKTRGQQVTLSCSPISGHRSVSWYQQTPGQGLQFLFEYFSETQRNKGNFPGRFSGRQFSNSRSEMNVSTLELGDSALYLCASSLGTSNTEAFFGQGTRLTVV.

V usage is TRBV30 and J usage is TRBJ1-2, with a weak D call TRBD1 (6 bases). The CDR3 sequence is 12 residues long. Germline V gives CDR1 GTSNPN, CDR2 SVGIG (reference sequence). V lost 2 bases and J 8 bases, leaving 12 bases between the germline ends. The CDR3 DNA is TGTGCCTGGAGTATGAAGGGGGGCGGCTACACCTTC. Translation: CAWSMKGGGYTF.

The chain uses TRBV19 and TRBJ2-3; 8 nucleotides align to TRBD1. Germline V gene data show CDR1 as LNHDA and CDR2 as SQIVND (reference sequence). CDR3 length equals 14 residues. With V trimmed by 10 bases and J by 4 bases, 10 bases remained unmatched. The CDR3 sequence: CATRDRGHADTQYF. CDR3 nucleotides: TGTGCCACTAGAGACAGGGGACATGCAGATACGCAGTATTTT.

J is TRBJ1-6 and V is TRBV18; D is perhaps TRBD1 (5 bases). CDR3 length: 16 residues. The ends were cut back, 5 bases at V and 5 bases at J, with 16 bases in the middle. CDR1 KGHSH and CDR2 LQKENI come from the germline V gene. CDR3 region: CASSSSGTGNNSPLHF. The CDR3 bases are TGTGCCAGCTCATCCAGCGGGACGGGGAATAATTCACCCCTCCACTTT.

The V and J genes are TRBV9 and TRBJ1-1; D gene uncertain. Germline CDR1 is SGDLS and CDR2 is YYNGEE. The CDR3 length is 14 residues. V lost 0 bases and J 1 base, leaving 7 bases between the germline ends. This CDR3 reads CASSVDSGNTEAFF. In nucleotides, the CDR3 is TGTGCCAGCAGCGTAGATAGCGGGAACACTGAAGCTTTCTTT.

The chain uses TRBV10-3 and TRBJ2-3; TRBD2 is a possible D gene (7 bases). V was cut by 8 bases and J by 0 bases, with 9 bases left in between. CDR3 size: 13 residues. Germline V CDR1 and CDR2: ENHRY, SYGVKD. CDR3 nucleotide sequence: TGTGCCATCCGGGGGGCTAGCACAGATACGCAGTATTTT. As protein: CAIRGASTDTQYF.

The chain carries TRBV19 and TRBJ1-2; TRBD1 matches 7 bases. CDR1 LNHDA and CDR2 SQIVND come from the germline V gene (reference sequence). The CDR3 runs to 15 residues. Losses at the gene ends were 3 bases for V and 5 bases for J; bases not matched to a gene: 9. The CDR3 DNA sequence: TGTGCCAGTAGTATGAATACCGGGACAGATTATGGCTACACCTTC. It yields the protein CASSMNTGTDYGYTF. Filled out from reference TRBV19 and TRBJ1-2, the complete variable domain reads DGGITQSPKYLFRKEGQNVTLSCEQNLNHDAMYWYRQDPGQGLRLIYYSQIVNDFQKGDIAEGYSVSREKKESFPLTVTSAQKNPTAFYLCASSMNTGTDYGYTFGSGTRLTVV.

This clone was counted once. The chain carries TRBV14 and TRBJ2-1; possible D gene TRBD1, 5 bases. CDR1 is SGHDN and CDR2 is FVKESK in the germline V gene. V lost 5 bases, J lost 7 bases, and 12 bases lay in between. The CDR3 is 13 amino acids. CDR3 sequence (DNA): TGTGCCAGCAGCGAGCAGGGCTTTAATGAGCAGTTCTTC. This codes for CASSEQGFNEQFF.

The chain uses TRBV5-4 and TRBJ1-2; no clear D gene. The CDR3 is 14 amino acids. The V gene lost 1 base and the J gene lost 8 bases, with 15 bases spanning the gap. Germline CDR1 SGHNT, CDR2 YYREEE (reference sequence). This CDR3 reads CASSLFGLYNGYTF. The CDR3, as DNA: TGTGCCAGCAGCTTGTTCGGGCTTTATAACGGCTACACCTTC.

The chain employs TRBV19 and TRBJ1-1, with a possible D match to TRBD1 (5 bases). CDR1 LNHDA and CDR2 SQIVND come from the germline V gene (reference sequence). V was shortened by 10 bases and J by 1 base, with 10 bases between the two germline ends. The CDR3 loop spans 12 amino acids. The CDR3 protein is CATRETNTEAFF. The CDR3, as DNA: TGTGCCACCAGGGAGACGAACACTGAAGCTTTCTTT.

There are a few counts of this clone. The gene calls are TRBV19 and TRBJ1-5; 7 bases are shared with TRBD1. There are 15 residues in the CDR3. V gave up 0 bases and J gave up 2 bases; unmatched junction bases: 1. The germline V gene encodes CDR1 LNHDA and CDR2 SQIVND (reference sequence). This CDR3 reads CASSIEQGRNQPQHF. CDR3 in DNA: TGTGCCAGTAGTATAGAACAGGGGCGCAATCAGCCCCAGCATTTT.

V and J are TRBV7-9 and TRBJ2-6; maybe TRBD1 (6 bases). The V and J ends lost 7 bases and 4 bases respectively, with 17 bases between them. CDR1 is SEHNR, CDR2 FQNEAQ, per germline (reference sequence). The CDR3 runs 16 residues. The CDR3 loop is CASIATGGLGANVLTF. For the CDR3, the DNA is TGTGCCAGCATAGCGACAGGAGGTTTGGGGGCCAACGTCCTGACTTTC.

J is TRBJ1-5 and V is TRBV19; 7 bases agree with TRBD1. V trimming: 5 bases; J trimming: 4 bases; junction bases outside the gene matches: 8. This CDR3 contains 15 residues. CDR1 and CDR2 from the germline V gene are LNHDA and SQIVND (reference sequence). In DNA form, the CDR3 reads TGTGCCAGTAGTCCGCAGGGGGGTCGAAATCAGCCCCAGCATTTT. Translated: CASSPQGGRNQPQHF.

The chain joins TRBV7-2 to TRBJ1-4; TRBD1 might be the D (6 bases). The CDR3 has 16 amino acids. The germline CDR1 and CDR2 sequences are SGHTA and FQGNSA. Trimming took off 5 bases at V and 4 bases at J, with 17 bases between the two ends. In DNA form, the CDR3 reads TGTGCCAGCAGCCCCTCCCACAGGGCCAATAATGAAAAACTGTTTTTT. Its translation: CASSPSHRANNEKLFF.

This clone was observed a single time. The same CDR3 is also encoded by other DNA sequences in this sample. The chain carries TRBV6-1 and TRBJ1-2; D remains ambiguous. CDR3 length: 10 residues. Germline V gene sequence: CDR1 MNHNS, CDR2 SASEGT. V gave up 3 bases and J gave up 7 bases, with 3 bases separating them. The CDR3 loop is CASSEGGYTF. The CDR3 coding sequence is TGTGCCAGCAGTGAGGGTGGCTACACCTTC.

This clone was found a few times. This rearrangement joins TRBV11-3 to TRBJ2-5; 7 bases agree with TRBD1. This CDR3 has 16 residues. J lost 2 bases, V lost 4 bases, and 10 bases had no gene match. Per germline, CDR1 SGHNT and CDR2 YENEEA. The CDR3 DNA is TGTGCCAGCAGCTCCCGGCGTACAGGGGAACAAGAGACCCAGTACTTC. Protein sequence: CASSSRRTGEQETQYF.

This chain connects TRBV30 to TRBJ1-2; D possibly corresponds to TRBD1 (5 bases). The CDR3 covers 15 residues. Trimming left V 0 bases short and J 4 bases short, with 15 bases between. Germline V CDR1 and CDR2: GTSNPN, SVGIG (reference sequence). The CDR3 loop reads CAWSVPGRVAYGYTF. CDR3 DNA: TGTGCCTGGAGTGTACCGGGCAGGGTTGCCTATGGCTACACCTTC. The whole variable domain, remainder taken from reference TRBV30 and TRBJ1-2, is SQTIHQWPATLVQPVGSPLSLECTVEGTSNPNLYWYRQAAGRGLQLLFYSVGIGQISSEVPQNLSASRPQDRQFILSSKKLLLSDSGFYLCAWSVPGRVAYGYTFGSGTRLTVV.

This sequence joins TRBV2 and TRBJ1-3; a possible D gene is TRBD1 (5 bases). The V end lost 3 bases, the J end lost 2 bases, and 11 bases lay between the germline ends. From germline, CDR1 is SNHLY and CDR2 FYNNEI. The CDR3 length is 15 residues. The CDR3 coding sequence is TGTGCCAGCAGTGAGGCAGGGCTCACTGGAAACACCATATATTTT. Its translation: CASSEAGLTGNTIYF.

The chain employs TRBV7-3 and TRBJ2-1, with 10 bases aligning to TRBD1. The CDR3 spans 19 residues. Germline CDR1 reads SGHTA; CDR2 reads FQGTGA. V lost 5 bases, J lost 4 bases, and 17 bases stayed unmatched. CDR3 DNA sequence: TGTGCCAGCAGCCCCCAGGGACAGGGGAATTACGGCTCTTACAATGAGCAGTTCTTC. Protein product: CASSPQGQGNYGSYNEQFF. The entire variable domain, with the rest obtained from reference TRBV7-3 and TRBJ2-1, is as follows: GAGVSQTPSNKVTEKGKYVELRCDPISGHTALYWYRQSLGQGPEFLIYFQGTGAADDSGLPNDRFFAVRPEGSVSTLKIQRTERGDSAVYLCASSPQGQGNYGSYNEQFFGPGTRLTVL.

The rearrangement uses TRBV7-9 and TRBJ1-2; 8 bases are a match to TRBD1. This CDR3 is 14 amino acids long. J gave up 3 bases and V 4 bases, and 4 bases lay outside the gene matches. Germline CDR1 SEHNR, CDR2 FQNEAQ (reference sequence). CDR3 loop: CASSYQGQDYGYTF. CDR3 in DNA: TGTGCCAGCAGCTATCAGGGACAGGACTATGGCTACACCTTC.

This chain joins TRBV30 and TRBJ1-1, with a possible D match to TRBD1 (5 bases). This CDR3 has 12 residues. V was trimmed by 4 bases and J by 4 bases, leaving 10 bases between them. Germline CDR1 GTSNPN, CDR2 SVGIG (reference sequence). The CDR3 sequence is CAWNPGITEAFF. Written as DNA, the CDR3 is TGTGCCTGGAACCCAGGGATCACTGAAGCTTTCTTT.

V usage is TRBV5-8 and J usage is TRBJ2-2; D might be TRBD1 (6 bases). CDR3 length: 16 amino acids. The V end was cut by 1 base, the J end by 1 base, with 11 bases between. Per the germline V gene, CDR1 is SGHTS and CDR2 is YDEGEE. CDR3 in amino acids: CASSLWMDRNTGELFF. DNA for the CDR3: TGTGCCAGCAGCTTGTGGATGGACAGGAACACCGGGGAGCTGTTTTTT.

CDR3 coding DNA: TGTGCCAGCGATTCCGGGGCCTCCCTTGAAGCTTTCTTT. It is translated as CASDSGASLEAFF. This chain connects TRBV10-3 to TRBJ1-1, with D perhaps matching TRBD1 (5 bases). In germline, CDR1 is ENHRY, CDR2 SYGVKD. The CDR3 contains 13 residues. Trimming took 10 bases from V and 7 from J, leaving 19 bases between them.

The CDR3 spells CASSLDEDYYGYTF. CDR3 nucleotides: TGCGCCAGCAGCTTGGATGAGGACTACTATGGCTACACCTTC. V gene TRBV5-1 combines with J gene TRBJ1-2; D is unresolved. The CDR3 runs to 14 residues. V was pared by 0 bases and J by 3 bases, with 9 bases between. The germline gives CDR1 SGHRS, CDR2 YFSETQ.

This clone occurred once. The rearrangement joins TRBV7-9 to TRBJ2-2; 10 nucleotides line up with TRBD1. Germline CDR1 reads SEHNR; CDR2 reads FQNEAQ (reference sequence). J lost 6 bases, V lost 6 bases, and 7 bases had no gene match. The CDR3 is 15 amino acids. CDR3 DNA: TGTGCCAGCAGTAGACAGGGGGCGCTTCCCGGGGAGCTGTTTTTT. Residues: CASSRQGALPGELFF.

The genes are TRBV6-5 and TRBJ1-2; a possible D gene is TRBD1 (5 bases). Trimming took 0 bases from V and 7 from J, leaving 9 bases between them. Germline V gene sequence: CDR1 MNHEY, CDR2 SVGAGI. The CDR3 is 13 residues long. CDR3 amino acids: CASSYSVTGGYTF. As DNA, the CDR3 is TGTGCCAGCAGTTACTCAGTCACAGGTGGCTACACCTTC.

Concerning this clone: Germline and junction disagree at one end, which may indicate a read error. Other DNA sequences in this specimen translate into the identical CDR3. The genes are TRBV6-1 and TRBJ1-2, with D possibly TRBD1 on 6 matching bases. The CDR3 consists of 14 residues. CDR1 is MNHNS and CDR2 is SASEGT in the germline V gene. For the CDR3, the DNA is TGTGCTAGCAGAATCTTACAGGGAAGTGATGGCTACACCTTC. It is translated as CASRILQGSDGYTF.

Here the CDR3 reads CASSGGSGSTDTQYF. CDR3 nucleotides: TGTGCCAGTAGTGGGGGGTCAGGAAGCACAGATACGCAGTATTTT. The V and J genes are TRBV19 and TRBJ2-3; TRBD2 might be the D (6 bases). The CDR3 totals 15 residues. V shed 5 bases and J shed 0 bases, with 12 bases lying between them. The germline gives CDR1 LNHDA, CDR2 SQIVND (reference sequence).